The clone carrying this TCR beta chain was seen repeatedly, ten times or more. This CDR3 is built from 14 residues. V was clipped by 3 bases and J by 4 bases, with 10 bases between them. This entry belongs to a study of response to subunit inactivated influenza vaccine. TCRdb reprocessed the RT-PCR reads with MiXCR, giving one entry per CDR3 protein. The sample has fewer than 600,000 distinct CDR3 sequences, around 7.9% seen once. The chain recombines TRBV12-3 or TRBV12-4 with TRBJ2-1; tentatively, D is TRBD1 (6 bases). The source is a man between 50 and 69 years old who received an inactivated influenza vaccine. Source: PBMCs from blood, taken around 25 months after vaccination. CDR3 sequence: CASSFTGRYNEQFF. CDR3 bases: TGTGCCAGCAGTTTCACAGGGAGATACAATGAGCAGTTCTTC.